One T cell receptor (beta chain) is described in this entry. These data are taken from a study of blood T cell repertoires in COVID-19. This table comes from immunoSEQ multiplex PCR, and its TCRdb copy is limited to in-frame clones, with some not included. This table has 250,000 to 300,000 clones, 75% to 90% appearing once. The CDR3 has 14 residues. Germline loops: CDR1 LNHDA, CDR2 SQIVND (reference sequence). The trim removed 6 bases at V and 7 bases at J, leaving 7 bases unmatched. The gene calls are TRBV19 and TRBJ2-2; 8 nucleotides agree with TRBD2. The source of this sequence is a woman between 50 and 59 years old who had recovered from COVID-19. Material: PBMCs or T cells enriched from blood (not recorded which). CDR3 DNA: TGTGCCAGTAGACGGGAGGGCAGGATCGGGGAGCTGTTTTTT. Its translation is CASRREGRIGELFF.